This T cell receptor beta chain was identified in a study of T-cell reconstitution after alpha-beta-depleted transplantation in children (TCRdb year 2016). Regarding the study in general: T-cell immune reconstitution after TCRalphabeta/CD19-depleted allogeneic hematopoietic cell transplantation in children was quantitatively tracked in the study by means of TCR repertoire profiling. On the study overall, not on this receptor specifically: The high TCRbeta diversity at day 60 in some patients was ascribed to recipient T cells and intrathymic progenitors that had survived conditioning. About two months after transplant, the apparently early recovery of alphabetaT-cell counts reportedly depended on just several hundred clones that had expanded rapidly and came from non-depleted graft cells. Hyperexpanded clone frequencies declined over subsequent months; after one year, T-cell counts and TCRbeta diversity were mostly attributed to newly produced T cells.

The method behind the library was PCR. Sequencing used an Illumina HiSeq 2500. Molecular barcoding was employed in the preparation of TCR libraries, with unique molecular identifiers being used to normalize TCRbeta repertoire quantification. The public reads were reprocessed in TCRdb via fastp at Q25 and MiXCR, keeping in-frame beta chains. Each CDR3 protein appears once, grouped with its most common genes and DNA. This sample is represented by more than 200,000 distinct CDR3 sequences; around 25% of them were singletons. Jointly, the top ten make up 4.8% of the sample. The germline ends are 16 bases apart after V is trimmed by 3 bases and J by 2 bases. From cysteine to phenylalanine, the CDR3 is 16 amino acids long. Only the CDR3 DNA is retained, 48 bases long and in frame from the first base. Taken from the germline V gene (reference sequence), the CDR1 and CDR2 loops are LGHDT and YNNKEL. This sample's treatment or condition label indicates: allogeneic hematopoietic cell transplantation with graft depleted of TCRalphabeta T cells and CD19 B cells. Transplant recipients were children who received TCRalphabeta/CD19-depleted allogeneic hematopoietic cell grafts.

As to this clonotype: This clone's antigen is unknown. Base qualities are not at hand, and no much larger clone is one base apart.

The material sequenced was PBMCs, mostly from graft donor cells, taken 360 days after TCRalphabeta/CD19-depleted stem cell transplant. The source of this sequence is a female patient younger than 10 who had a stem cell transplant for congenital amegakaryocytic thrombocytopenia, so the T cells may come from the graft donor. This receptor chain uses TRBV3-1 and TRBJ2-5; matching of 7 bases hints at TRBD2 as the D gene. CDR3 region: CASSQRGGGRQETQYF. The sequenced DNA is TGTGCCAGCAGCCAGAGAGGGGGGGGCAGACAAGAGACCCAGTACTTC.